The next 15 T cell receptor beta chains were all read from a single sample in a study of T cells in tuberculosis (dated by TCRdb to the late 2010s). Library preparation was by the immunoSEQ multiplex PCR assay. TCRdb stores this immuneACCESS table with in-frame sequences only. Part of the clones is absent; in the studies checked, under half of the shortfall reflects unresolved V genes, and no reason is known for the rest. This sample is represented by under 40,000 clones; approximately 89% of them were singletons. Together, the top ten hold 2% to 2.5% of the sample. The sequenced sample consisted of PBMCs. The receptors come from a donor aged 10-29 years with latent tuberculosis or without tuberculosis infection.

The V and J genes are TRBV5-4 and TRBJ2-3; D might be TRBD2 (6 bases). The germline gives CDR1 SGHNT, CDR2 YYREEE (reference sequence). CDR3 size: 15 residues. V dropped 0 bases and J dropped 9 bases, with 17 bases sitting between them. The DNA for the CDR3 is TGTGCCAGCAGCTTGGCCCAAAGCGGCGGGGCGACGCAGTATTTT. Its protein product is CASSLAQSGGATQYF.

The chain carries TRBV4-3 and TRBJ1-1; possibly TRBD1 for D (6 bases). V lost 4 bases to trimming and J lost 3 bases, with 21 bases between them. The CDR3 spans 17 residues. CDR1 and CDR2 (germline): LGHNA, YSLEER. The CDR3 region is CASSPQGIGRGDTEAFF. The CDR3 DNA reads TGCGCCAGCAGCCCCCAAGGGATCGGGAGGGGGGACACTGAAGCTTTCTTT.

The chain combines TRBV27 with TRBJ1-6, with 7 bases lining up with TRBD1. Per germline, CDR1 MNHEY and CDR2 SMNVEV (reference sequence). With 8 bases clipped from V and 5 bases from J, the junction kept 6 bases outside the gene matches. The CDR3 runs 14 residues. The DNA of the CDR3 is TGTGCCAGCGGTGGACAGGTCCATAATTCACCCCTCCACTTT. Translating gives CASGGQVHNSPLHF.

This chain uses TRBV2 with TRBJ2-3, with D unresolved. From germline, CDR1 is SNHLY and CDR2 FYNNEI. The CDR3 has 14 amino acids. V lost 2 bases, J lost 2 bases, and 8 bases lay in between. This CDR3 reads CASSEWYFTDTQYF. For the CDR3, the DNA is TGTGCCAGCAGTGAATGGTACTTCACAGATACGCAGTATTTT.

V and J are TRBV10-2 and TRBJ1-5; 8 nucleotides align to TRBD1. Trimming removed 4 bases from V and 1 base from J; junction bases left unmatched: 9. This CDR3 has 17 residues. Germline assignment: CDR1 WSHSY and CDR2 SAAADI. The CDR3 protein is CASSGAGGADSNQPQHF. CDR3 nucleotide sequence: TGCGCCAGCAGTGGGGCAGGGGGCGCGGACAGCAATCAGCCCCAGCATTTT.

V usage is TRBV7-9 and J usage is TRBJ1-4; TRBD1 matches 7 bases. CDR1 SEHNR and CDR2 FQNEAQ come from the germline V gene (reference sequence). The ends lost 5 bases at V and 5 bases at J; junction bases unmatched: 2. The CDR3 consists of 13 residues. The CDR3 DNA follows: TGTGCCAGCAGCATACAGGGGAATGAAAAACTGTTTTTT. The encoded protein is CASSIQGNEKLFF.

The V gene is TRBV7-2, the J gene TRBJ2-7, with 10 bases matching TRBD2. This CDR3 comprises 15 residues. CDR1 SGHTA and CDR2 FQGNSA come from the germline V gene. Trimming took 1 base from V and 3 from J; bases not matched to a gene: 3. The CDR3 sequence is CASSLDLAGVYEQYF. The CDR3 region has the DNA TGTGCCAGCAGCTTAGATCTAGCGGGGGTCTACGAGCAGTACTTC.

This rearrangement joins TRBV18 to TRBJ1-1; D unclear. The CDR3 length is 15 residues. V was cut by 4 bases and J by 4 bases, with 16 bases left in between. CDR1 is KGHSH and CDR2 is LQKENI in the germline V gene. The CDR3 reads CASSRNSVGGTEAFF. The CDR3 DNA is TGTGCCAGCTCACGTAACTCGGTAGGCGGCACTGAAGCTTTCTTT.

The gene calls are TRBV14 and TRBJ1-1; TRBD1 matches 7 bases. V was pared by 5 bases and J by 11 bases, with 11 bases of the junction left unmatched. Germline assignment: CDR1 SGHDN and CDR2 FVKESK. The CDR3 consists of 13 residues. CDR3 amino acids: CASSSGTVRVAFF. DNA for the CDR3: TGTGCCAGCAGCTCCGGGACAGTCAGAGTTGCTTTCTTT.

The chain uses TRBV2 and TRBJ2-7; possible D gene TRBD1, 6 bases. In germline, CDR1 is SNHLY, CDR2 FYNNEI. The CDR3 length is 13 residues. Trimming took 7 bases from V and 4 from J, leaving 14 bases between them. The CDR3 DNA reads TGTGCCAGCAACGGAATAGGGGGTTACGAGCAGTACTTC. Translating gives CASNGIGGYEQYF.

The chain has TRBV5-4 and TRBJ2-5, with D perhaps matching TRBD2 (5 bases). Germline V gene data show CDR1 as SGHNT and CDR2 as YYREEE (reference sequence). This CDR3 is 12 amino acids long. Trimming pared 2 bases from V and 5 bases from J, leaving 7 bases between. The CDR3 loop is CASSLPGETQYF. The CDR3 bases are TGTGCCAGCAGCTTACCGGGGGAGACCCAGTACTTC.

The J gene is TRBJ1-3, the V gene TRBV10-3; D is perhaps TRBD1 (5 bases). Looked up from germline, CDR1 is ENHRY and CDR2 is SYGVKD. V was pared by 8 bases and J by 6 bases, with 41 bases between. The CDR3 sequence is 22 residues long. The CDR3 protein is CAIARRGLHSPLWTGWENTIYF. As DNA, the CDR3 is TGTGCCATCGCCCGACGGGGGTTGCATTCCCCTCTCTGGACGGGTTGGGAAAACACCATATATTTT.

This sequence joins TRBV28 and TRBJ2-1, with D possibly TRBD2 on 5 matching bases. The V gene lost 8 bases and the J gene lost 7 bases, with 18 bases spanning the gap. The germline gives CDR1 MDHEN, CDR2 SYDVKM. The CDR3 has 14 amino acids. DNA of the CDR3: TGTGCCAGCGGGAGTCCCGATAAAGCGAATGAGCAGTTCTTC. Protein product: CASGSPDKANEQFF.

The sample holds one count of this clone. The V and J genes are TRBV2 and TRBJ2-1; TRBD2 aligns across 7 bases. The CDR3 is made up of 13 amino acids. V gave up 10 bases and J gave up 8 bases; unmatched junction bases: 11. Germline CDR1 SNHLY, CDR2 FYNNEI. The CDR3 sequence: CAIFAGAGHEQFF. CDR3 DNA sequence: TGTGCCATTTTTGCCGGAGCGGGGCATGAGCAGTTCTTC. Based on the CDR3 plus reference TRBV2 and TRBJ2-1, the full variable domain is EPEVTQTPSHQVTQMGQEVILRCVPISNHLYFYWYRQILGQKVEFLVSFYNNEISEKSEIFDDQFSVERPDGSNFTLKIRSTKLEDSAMYFCAIFAGAGHEQFFGPGTRLTVL.

The CDR3 region is CASGPGIFAEAFF. The DNA of the CDR3 is TGTGCCAGCGGTCCAGGGATTTTCGCTGAAGCTTTCTTT. The chain links TRBV7-2 to TRBJ1-1; D perhaps matches TRBD1 (5 bases). Germline V gene lookup returns CDR1 SGHTA and CDR2 FQGNSA. This CDR3 region has 13 residues. The V and J ends lost 8 bases and 6 bases respectively, with 16 bases between them.